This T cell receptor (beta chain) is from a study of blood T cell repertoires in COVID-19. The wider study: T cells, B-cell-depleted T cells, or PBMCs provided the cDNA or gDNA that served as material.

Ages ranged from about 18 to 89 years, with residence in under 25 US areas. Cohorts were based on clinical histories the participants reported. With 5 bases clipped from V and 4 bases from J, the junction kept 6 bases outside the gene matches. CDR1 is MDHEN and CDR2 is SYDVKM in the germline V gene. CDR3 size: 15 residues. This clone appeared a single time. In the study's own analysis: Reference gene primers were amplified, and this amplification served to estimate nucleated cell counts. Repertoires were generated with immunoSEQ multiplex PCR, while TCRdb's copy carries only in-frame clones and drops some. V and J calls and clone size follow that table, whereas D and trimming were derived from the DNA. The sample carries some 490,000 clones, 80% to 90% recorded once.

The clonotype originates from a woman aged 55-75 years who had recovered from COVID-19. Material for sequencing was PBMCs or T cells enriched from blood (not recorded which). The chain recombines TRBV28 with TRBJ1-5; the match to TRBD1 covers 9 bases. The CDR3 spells CASSHLDRGNQPQHF. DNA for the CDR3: TGTGCCAGCAGTCACCTGGACAGGGGAAATCAGCCCCAGCATTTT.